The following is a T cell receptor beta chain sequence with its context. As yet, its antigen is unknown. The patients chosen for sequencing had shown expansion of CD8+CD57+ cells (detected by flow cytometry). The cohort consisted entirely of patients having severe acquired aplastic anemia. Trimming took off 6 bases at V and 6 bases at J, with 17 bases between the two ends. CDR1 DFQATT and CDR2 SNEGSKA come from the germline V gene (reference sequence). The CDR3 is 13 residues long. The data derive from a study of CD8+CD57+ T cells in acquired aplastic anemia. Across the whole study: Sorting CD4+ and CD8+ cells gave DNA averaging 3.2 ug.

The template used for profiling TCR beta VDJ and CDR3 was genomic DNA. TCRdb analysed the reads with MiXCR anew, one entry per CDR3 protein. Among approximately 220,000 distinct CDR3 sequences listed, about half were seen once. The study's findings and limits: Comparison of patients with controls identified almost 30 shared CD8+ CDR3 sequences. Controls did not differ significantly from patients in CD8+ Simpson's diversity.

V usage is TRBV20-1 and J usage is TRBJ1-1; perhaps TRBD1 as D (5 bases). This receptor was obtained from a human donor with aplastic anemia. Sequencing input: sorted CD4+, CD8+, or CD8+CD57+ T cells (not recorded which) from PBMCs. For the CDR3, the DNA is TGCAGTGCAACCAGGACATTCCGCCCTGAAGCTTTCTTT. Amino acid sequence: CSATRTFRPEAFF.